This T cell receptor (beta chain) originates from a study of early T cells in non-severe SARS-CoV-2 infection. Study in general: With bulk RNA from unsorted whole blood as input, sequencing yielded unpaired chains.

Germline CDR1 is SEHNR and CDR2 is FQNEAQ (reference sequence). The CDR3 has 13 residues. Trimming shortened V by 1 base and J by 5 bases, and 6 bases separated the two germline ends. Molecules of cDNA were individually given unique molecular identifiers that were attached to them. TCRdb reprocessed the 5' RACE reads via MiXCR and lists one record per CDR3 protein. The sample has around 63,000 distinct CDR3 sequences; roughly 5.7% are singletons. Study observations and caveats: Missing private and CD4 specificities, VDJdb matching favored anti-spike CD8 responses.

This clonotype was detected ten times or more. Its target is not known. This chain links TRBV7-9 with TRBJ1-5, with D tentatively TRBD1 (6 bases). Sequenced material: whole blood, taken at baseline. This clonotype was obtained from an adult who was a healthcare worker with PCR-confirmed SARS-CoV-2 infection or an uninfected control (not recorded which). CDR3 DNA sequence: TGTGCCAGCAGCTTAGGGACAGATCAGCCCCAGCATTTT. Translated, it gives CASSLGTDQPQHF. The variable domain in full, with the rest retrieved from reference TRBV7-9 and TRBJ1-5, is DTGVSQNPRHKITKRGQNVTFRCDPISEHNRLYWYRQTLGQGPEFLTYFQNEAQLEKSRLLSDRFSAERPKGSFSTLEIQRTEQGDSAMYLCASSLGTDQPQHFGDGTRLSIL.